This TCR beta chain was identified in a study of blood T cell repertoires in COVID-19. The CDR3 is 11 residues long. V was shortened by 7 bases and J by 7 bases, with 10 bases between the two germline ends. In germline, CDR1 is MNHEY, CDR2 SMNVEV (reference sequence). Profiling relied on immunoSEQ multiplex PCR, and the TCRdb table lists in-frame clones only, not all of them. Of about 60,000 clones listed, almost 90% are singletons. The chain carries TRBV27 and TRBJ2-5, with D unresolved. The sequence came from a man in his 60s with acute or convalescent COVID-19. The sequencing sample was made of peripheral blood. CDR3 residues: CASTLSGTQYF. DNA of the CDR3: TGTGCCAGCACGCTATCCGGGACCCAGTACTTC.